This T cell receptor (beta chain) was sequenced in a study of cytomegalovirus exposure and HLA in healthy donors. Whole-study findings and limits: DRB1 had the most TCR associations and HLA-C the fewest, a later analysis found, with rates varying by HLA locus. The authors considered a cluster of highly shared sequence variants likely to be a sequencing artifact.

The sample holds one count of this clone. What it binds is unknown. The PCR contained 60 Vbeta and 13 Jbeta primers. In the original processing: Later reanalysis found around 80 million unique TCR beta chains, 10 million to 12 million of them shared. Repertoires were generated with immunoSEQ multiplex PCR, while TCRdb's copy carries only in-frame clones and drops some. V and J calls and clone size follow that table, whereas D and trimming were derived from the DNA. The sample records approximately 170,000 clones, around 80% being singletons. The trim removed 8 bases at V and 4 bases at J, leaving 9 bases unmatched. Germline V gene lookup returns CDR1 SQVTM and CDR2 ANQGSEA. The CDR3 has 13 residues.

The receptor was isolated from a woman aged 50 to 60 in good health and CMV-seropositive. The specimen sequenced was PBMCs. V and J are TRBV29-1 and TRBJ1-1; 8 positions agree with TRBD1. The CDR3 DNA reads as TGCAGCTCCCGCAGGGGGCGGGGCACTGAAGCTTTCTTT. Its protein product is CSSRRGRGTEAFF.